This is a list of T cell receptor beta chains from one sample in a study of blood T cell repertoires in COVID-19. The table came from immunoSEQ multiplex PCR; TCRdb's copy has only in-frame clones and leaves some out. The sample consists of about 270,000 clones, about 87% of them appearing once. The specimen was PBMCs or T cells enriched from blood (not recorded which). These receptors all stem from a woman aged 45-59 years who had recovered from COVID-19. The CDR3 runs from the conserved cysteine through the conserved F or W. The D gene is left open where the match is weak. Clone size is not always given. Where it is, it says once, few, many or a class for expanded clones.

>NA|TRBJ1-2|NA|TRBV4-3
CASSQNTGINFYGYTF
TGCGCCAGCAGCCAAAACACAGGGATTAACTTCTATGGCTACACCTTC
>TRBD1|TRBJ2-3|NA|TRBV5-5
CASSLAGTGGADTQYF
TGTGCCAGCAGCTTGGCCGGGACAGGGGGTGCAGATACGCAGTATTTT
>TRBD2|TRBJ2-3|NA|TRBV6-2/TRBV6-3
CASSPTFRLAGPISTDTQYF
TGTGCCAGCAGTCCAACTTTCAGACTAGCGGGCCCTATTAGCACAGATACGCAGTATTTT
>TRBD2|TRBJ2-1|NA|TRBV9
CASSVLTSGRPPGQFF
TGTGCCAGCAGCGTCTTGACTAGCGGGAGGCCGCCGGGGCAGTTCTTC
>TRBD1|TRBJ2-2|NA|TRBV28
CASREDRLNTGELFF
TGTGCCAGCAGAGAGGACAGGTTGAACACCGGGGAGCTGTTTTTT
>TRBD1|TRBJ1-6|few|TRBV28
CASSSSGTGNSPLHF
TGTGCCAGCAGTTCCTCCGGGACAGGGAATTCACCCCTCCACTTT
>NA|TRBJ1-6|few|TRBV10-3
CAISGGTHYNSPLHF
TGTGCCATCAGTGGTGGCACACACTATAATTCACCCCTCCACTTT
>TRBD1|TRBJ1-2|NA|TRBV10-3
CAISGGGGYTF
TGTGCCATCAGTGGAGGGGGCGGCTACACCTTC
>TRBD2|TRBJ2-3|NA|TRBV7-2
CASSPRLLAGSGTDTQYF
TGTGCCAGCAGCCCCCGCCTCCTAGCGGGAAGCGGGACAGATACGCAGTATTTT
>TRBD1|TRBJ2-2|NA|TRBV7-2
CASRYQGAGELFF
TGTGCCAGCAGATACCAGGGGGCCGGGGAGCTGTTTTTT
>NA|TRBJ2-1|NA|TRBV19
CATTPGSYNEQFF
TGTGCCACCACTCCGGGCTCCTACAATGAGCAGTTCTTC
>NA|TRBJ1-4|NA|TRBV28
CASTPGFATNEKLFF
TGTGCCAGCACCCCCGGGTTCGCAACTAATGAAAAACTGTTTTTT
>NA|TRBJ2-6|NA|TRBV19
CASSMGSPGANVLTF
TGTGCCAGTAGTATGGGTAGCCCTGGGGCCAACGTCCTGACTTTC
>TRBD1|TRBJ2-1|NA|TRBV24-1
CATSDFRDRTVNEQFF
TGTGCCACCAGTGATTTCCGGGACAGGACGGTGAATGAGCAGTTCTTC
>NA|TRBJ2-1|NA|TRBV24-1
CATSDSEEPVGNEQFF
TGTGCCACCAGTGATTCTGAGGAGCCTGTCGGCAATGAGCAGTTCTTC
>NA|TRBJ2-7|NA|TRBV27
CASSSRGSFEQYF
TGTGCCAGCAGTTCACGGGGGAGCTTCGAGCAGTACTTC
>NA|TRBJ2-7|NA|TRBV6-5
CASSYRDNPSYEQYF
TGTGCCAGCAGTTACCGGGACAACCCCTCCTACGAGCAGTACTTC
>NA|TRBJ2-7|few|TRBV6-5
CASSPTRQPSYEQYF
TGTGCCAGCAGCCCCACCCGACAGCCGTCCTACGAGCAGTACTTC
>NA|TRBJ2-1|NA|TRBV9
CASSVQVGEQFF
TGTGCCAGCAGCGTCCAGGTGGGTGAGCAGTTCTTC
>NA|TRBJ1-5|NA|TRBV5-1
CASSLDSNYQPQHF
TGCGCCAGCAGCTTGGACAGCAACTATCAGCCCCAGCATTTT
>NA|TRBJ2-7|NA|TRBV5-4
CASSSDTYEQYF
TGTGCCAGCAGCTCAGACACCTACGAGCAGTACTTC
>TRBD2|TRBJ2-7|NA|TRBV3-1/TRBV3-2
CASSPFRTSGYEQYF
TGTGCCAGCAGCCCGTTTAGGACTAGCGGCTACGAGCAGTACTTC
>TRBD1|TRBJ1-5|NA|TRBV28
CASSLDRGRRQPQHF
TGTGCCAGCAGTTTGGACAGGGGGCGCAGGCAGCCCCAGCATTTT
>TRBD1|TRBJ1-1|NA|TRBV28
CASSLAAAGGKDTEAFF
TGTGCCAGCAGTTTAGCCGCGGCAGGGGGCAAGGACACTGAAGCTTTCTTT
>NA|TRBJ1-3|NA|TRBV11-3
CASSPRSGNTIYF
TGTGCCAGCAGCCCCCGGAGTGGAAACACCATATATTTT